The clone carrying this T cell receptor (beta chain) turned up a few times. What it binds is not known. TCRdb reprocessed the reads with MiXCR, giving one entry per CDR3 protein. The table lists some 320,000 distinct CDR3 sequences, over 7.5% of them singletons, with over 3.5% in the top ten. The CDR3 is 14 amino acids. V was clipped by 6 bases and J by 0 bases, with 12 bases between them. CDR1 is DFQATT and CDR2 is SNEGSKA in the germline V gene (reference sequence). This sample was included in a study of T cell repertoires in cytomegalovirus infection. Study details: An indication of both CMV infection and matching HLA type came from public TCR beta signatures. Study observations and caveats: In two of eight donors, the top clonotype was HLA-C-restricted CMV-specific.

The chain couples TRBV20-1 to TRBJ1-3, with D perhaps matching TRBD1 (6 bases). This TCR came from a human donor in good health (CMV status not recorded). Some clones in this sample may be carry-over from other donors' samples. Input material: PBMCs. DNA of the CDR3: TGCAGTGCCACAGACAGGAGCTCTGGAAACACCATATATTTT. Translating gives CSATDRSSGNTIYF.